One sample yielded the 13 T cell receptor beta chains listed below, sequenced in a study of blood T cells in healthy people across ages (dated by TCRdb to 2015 to 2017). Preparation of the library involved 5' RACE. Sequencing was carried out with an Illumina HiSeq 2500. A second roughly 6 to 12 cycle PCR used a sample-barcoded 5' primer and a J-beta primer mix. The public reads were reprocessed in TCRdb via fastp at Q25 and MiXCR, keeping in-frame beta chains. Each record represents a unique CDR3 protein, reported with the most common genes and DNA among its rows. The sample profile shows over 500,000 distinct CDR3 sequences; about 25% of them were found once. In total, the top ten clones hold approximately 3.7% of the sample. The same specimen was also included in a second study, on T cells of mothers and their children.

Material for sequencing was blood. The receptors stem from a boy younger than 10 in good health.

The chain has TRBV7-2 and TRBJ2-5, with D tentatively TRBD2 (5 bases). The closer fit of TRBJ2-1 to the DNA end suggests the J call may be wrong. Germline V gene lookup returns CDR1 SGHTA and CDR2 FQGNSA. CDR3 size: 14 residues. DNA of the CDR3: TGTGCCAGCAGCTTGACGGGGTCGAACAATGAGCAGTTCTTC. Protein sequence: CASSLTGSNNEQFF.

The rearrangement uses TRBV9 and TRBJ2-5; D may match TRBD1 or TRBD2 (5 bases each). Near its end, the DNA agrees better with TRBJ2-1, so the J call may be wrong. This CDR3 spans 15 amino acids. In germline, CDR1 is SGDLS, CDR2 YYNGEE. The CDR3 is CASSATGTQNNEQFF. The CDR3 nucleotides are TGTGCCAGCAGCGCAACCGGGACCCAAAACAATGAGCAGTTCTTC.

About this clonotype itself: The junction departs from the called germline gene at one end, perhaps through a read error. The chain employs TRBV2 and TRBJ2-6, with TRBD1 as a possible D gene (6 bases). Germline V CDR1 and CDR2: SNHLY, FYNNEI. This CDR3 is 14 amino acids long. The CDR3 DNA is TGTGCCAGTCTATGGGACACTGGGACCAACGTCCTGACTTTC. Its protein is CASLWDTGTNVLTF.

The chain employs TRBV27 and TRBJ2-5; D is undetermined. Trimming took off 5 bases at V and 7 bases at J, with 8 bases between the two ends. CDR3 length: 11 residues. CDR1 and CDR2 from the germline V gene are MNHEY and SMNVEV (reference sequence). The DNA of the CDR3 is TGTGCCAGCAGTAGCCTCGGGACCCAGTACTTC. As protein: CASSSLGTQYF.

There are a few counts of this clonotype. The rearrangement links TRBV7-2 to TRBJ2-5; D might be TRBD2 (6 bases). The last part of the DNA fits TRBJ2-1 better; the J call may be wrong. This CDR3 has 14 amino acids. Germline V gene data show CDR1 as SGHTA and CDR2 as FQGNSA. This CDR3 reads CASSGGSSLFEQFF. The CDR3 DNA sequence: TGTGCCAGCAGCGGGGGGTCTAGTCTTTTTGAGCAGTTCTTC.

The gene calls are TRBV6-6 and TRBJ2-5; 12 nucleotides line up with TRBD2. This CDR3 has 16 residues. Germline values: CDR1 MNHNY, CDR2 SVGAGI (reference sequence). V shed 4 bases and J 5 bases; nucleotides not matched to a gene: 8. The CDR3 sequence: CASSSRLAGDEETQYF. DNA for the CDR3: TGTGCCAGCAGTTCCCGACTAGCGGGGGACGAGGAGACCCAGTACTTC.

Details on this clonotype: At one end the junction does not follow the germline gene, possibly because of a read error. The chain recombines TRBV15 with TRBJ1-4, with TRBD1 matching 9 bases. There are 18 residues in the CDR3. Looked up from germline, CDR1 is LNHNV and CDR2 is YYDKDF (reference sequence). The DNA for the CDR3 is TGTGCCACTAGCAAAACCATTCGGGACAGGGCAGCTAATGAAAAACTGTTTTTT. Translated: CATSKTIRDRAANEKLFF.

CDR3 DNA sequence: TGTGCCAGCTCACCAAGTTACGGGGTCACAGATACGCAGTATTTT. Residues: CASSPSYGVTDTQYF. The chain recombines TRBV18 with TRBJ2-3; a weak D match, TRBD2 (5 bases). The germline V gene has CDR1 KGHSH and CDR2 LQKENI. V lost 2 bases and J lost 2, with 11 bases in between. This CDR3 has 15 amino acids.

In this sample, this clonotype turned up a few times. This chain connects TRBV18 to TRBJ2-4; D gene ambiguous. CDR3 length equals 13 residues. The V end lost 1 base, the J end lost 7 bases, and 8 bases lay between the germline ends. From germline, CDR1 is KGHSH and CDR2 LQKENI. CDR3 DNA sequence: TGTGCCAGCTCACCACAGGGTCGGAACATTCAGTACTTC. It is translated as CASSPQGRNIQYF.

This chain connects TRBV4-3 to TRBJ2-1; the match to TRBD2 covers 9 bases. CDR1 is LGHNA and CDR2 is YSLEER in the germline V gene. J was trimmed by 3 bases and V by 1 base; bases with no gene match: 7. This CDR3 contains 17 residues. CDR3 loop: CASSQVGAGGNYNEQFF. CDR3 in DNA: TGCGCCAGCAGCCAAGTTGGGGCGGGAGGGAACTACAATGAGCAGTTCTTC.

This clonotype was seen only a few times. The V gene is TRBV20-1, the J gene TRBJ2-7, with 9 bases matching TRBD2. Germline CDR1 reads DFQATT; CDR2 reads SNEGSKA (reference sequence). The CDR3 loop spans 14 amino acids. Unmatched junction bases numbered 10, after V lost 3 bases and J lost 7 bases. This CDR3 reads CSARGPSGEGEQYF. CDR3 nucleotides: TGCAGTGCTAGGGGCCCTAGCGGGGAGGGTGAGCAGTACTTC.

This clonotype showed up just a few times. CDR3 in amino acids: CASTDEEGHGRRVYNSPLHF. DNA for the CDR3: TGTGCCAGCACCGATGAGGAGGGACACGGAAGGAGGGTGTATAATTCACCCCTCCACTTT. V and J are TRBV7-8 and TRBJ1-6; a possible D gene is TRBD1 (6 bases). Trimming shortened V by 7 bases and J by 4 bases, and 29 bases separated the two germline ends. CDR3 length: 20 amino acids. Germline assignment: CDR1 SGHVS and CDR2 FQNEAQ.

This clonotype was seen more than once but under ten times. V usage is TRBV5-1 and J usage is TRBJ1-6, with D perhaps matching TRBD1 (5 bases). The CDR3 consists of 16 residues. Trimming stripped 4 bases from V and 9 bases from J, with 20 bases between. CDR1 is SGHRS and CDR2 is YFSETQ in the germline V gene. CDR3 region: CASSNTGWAGTSPLHF. As DNA, the CDR3 is TGCGCCAGCAGCAACACCGGGTGGGCAGGGACTTCACCCCTCCACTTT.